This T cell receptor beta chain was sequenced in a study of human T cells and chemical hapten exposure. Study information: Readings were taken at 6 days from patch tests that had applied 0.01% DPC to the upper back.

This clonotype was seen ten or more times. Time point given: patch test 1, 2 weeks after DPC sensitization. Treatment given: therapeutic diphenylcyclopropenone sensitization with weekly scalp DPC. This CDR3 is 17 amino acids long. Trimming pared 5 bases from V and 0 bases from J, leaving 16 bases between. CDR1 SNHLY and CDR2 FYNNEI come from the germline V gene. Individual cDNA molecules had unique molecular identifiers attached to them by the library. Using its own MiXCR run on the RACE reads, TCRdb lists one record per CDR3 protein. The sample includes some 83,000 distinct CDR3 sequences, roughly 10% of them seen just once.

The clonotype originates from a woman between 45 and 60 years old with alopecia areata. Some clones in this sample may be carry-over from other donors' samples. The rearrangement joins TRBV2 to TRBJ2-2, with D possibly matching TRBD1 (5 bases). The source was whole blood, collected in connection with sensitization to the hapten diphenylcyclopropenone (DPC). CDR3 protein: CASSTNGANTNTGELFF. CDR3 DNA sequence: TGTGCCAGCAGTACGAATGGGGCTAATACGAACACCGGGGAGCTGTTTTTT.